This T cell receptor (beta chain) was sequenced during a study of blood T cell repertoires in COVID-19. Study details: The samples span acute and convalescent COVID-19 from the United States, Italy and Spain. T cells, B-cell-depleted T cells, or PBMCs supplied cDNA or gDNA.

Sequenced by immunoSEQ multiplex PCR; TCRdb stores in-frame clones only, minus some. The sample shows some 180,000 clones, approximately 80% of them seen only once. Self-reported history from a screening survey and questionnaire set each donor's cohort. CDR1 is SNHLY, CDR2 FYNNEI, per germline. The V gene lost 6 bases and the J gene lost 4 bases, with 16 bases spanning the gap. This CDR3 has 15 residues. The sequencing sample was made of PBMCs or T cells enriched from blood (not recorded which). This receptor was taken from a man aged 55 to 70 who had been exposed to COVID-19. The chain is built from TRBV2 and TRBJ1-5, with D possibly being TRBD1 (5 bases). In DNA, the CDR3 is TGTGCCAGCAGGCTTGGACACAATGGGAATCAGCCCCAGCATTTT. Translated, it gives CASRLGHNGNQPQHF.